The T cell receptor beta chain described here comes from a study of blood T cell repertoires in COVID-19. Study-level information: PBMCs, B-cell-depleted T cells, or T cells were the source of the cDNA or gDNA that made up the material.

Membership in each cohort depended on participant-reported clinical history. Either two negative PCRs, clearance, or symptom resolution qualified Cohort 3 donors as recovered. The protocol was immunoSEQ multiplex PCR, while the TCRdb copy is restricted to in-frame clones and leaves out a portion. This table holds about 310,000 clones, 70% to 90% found once. The material sequenced was PBMCs or T cells enriched from blood (not recorded which). This sequence originates from a woman in her forties who had recovered from COVID-19.

CDR3 DNA sequence: TGCGCCAGCAGGATAGGACTAGCGGGAGGCAACGAGCAGTACTTC. It is translated as CASRIGLAGGNEQYF. This sequence joins TRBV5-1 and TRBJ2-7; the match to TRBD2 covers 14 bases. Looked up from germline, CDR1 is SGHRS and CDR2 is YFSETQ. The junction had 6 bases not matched to a gene; V was cut back by 5 bases and J by 5 bases. There are 15 residues in the CDR3.